This T cell receptor beta chain was obtained from a study of blood T cell repertoires in COVID-19. CDR3 length: 15 residues. CDR1 and CDR2 from the germline V gene are MDHEN and SYDVKM. Trimming took 2 bases from V and 7 from J; bases not matched to a gene: 7. Using immunoSEQ multiplex PCR, the repertoire was profiled, and TCRdb retains in-frame clones only, with some absent. The sample consists of about 170,000 clones, approximately 91% of them appearing once. Input material: peripheral blood. The chain joins TRBV28 to TRBJ1-5; 8 bases line up with TRBD1. This TCR derives from a man between 18 and 35 years old with COVID-19, enrolled during active disease. CDR3 nucleotide sequence: TGTGCCAGCAGTTTACAAACAGGGGGTCGGCAGCCCCAGCATTTT. It encodes CASSLQTGGRQPQHF.